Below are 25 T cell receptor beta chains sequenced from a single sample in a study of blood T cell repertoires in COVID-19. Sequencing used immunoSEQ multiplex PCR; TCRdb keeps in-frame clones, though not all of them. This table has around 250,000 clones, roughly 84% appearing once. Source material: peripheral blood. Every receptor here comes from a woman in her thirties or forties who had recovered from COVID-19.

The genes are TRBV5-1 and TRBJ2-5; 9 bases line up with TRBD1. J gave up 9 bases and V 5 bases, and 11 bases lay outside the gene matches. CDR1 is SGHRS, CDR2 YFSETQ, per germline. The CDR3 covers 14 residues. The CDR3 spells CASSAGTGNRSQYF. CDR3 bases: TGCGCCAGCAGTGCTGGGACAGGGAATAGGTCCCAGTACTTC.

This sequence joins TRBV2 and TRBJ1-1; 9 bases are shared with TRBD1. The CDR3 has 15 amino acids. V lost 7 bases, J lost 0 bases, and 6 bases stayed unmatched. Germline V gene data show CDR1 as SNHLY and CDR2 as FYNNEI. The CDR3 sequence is CASNGQGNMNTEAFF. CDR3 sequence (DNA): TGTGCCAGCAATGGACAGGGGAACATGAACACTGAAGCTTTCTTT.

The CDR3 nucleotides read TGTGCCAGCAGCTCCCTGGAGACCCAGTACTTC. It yields the protein CASSSLETQYF. The chain uses TRBV11-3 and TRBJ2-5, with D unclear. Per germline, CDR1 SGHNT and CDR2 YENEEA. The V and J ends lost 4 bases and 5 bases respectively, with 5 bases between them. There are 11 residues in the CDR3.

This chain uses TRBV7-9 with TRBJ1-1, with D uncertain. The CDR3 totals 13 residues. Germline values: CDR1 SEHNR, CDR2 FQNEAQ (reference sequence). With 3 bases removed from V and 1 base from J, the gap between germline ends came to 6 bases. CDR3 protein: CASSFRENTEAFF. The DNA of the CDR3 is TGTGCCAGCAGCTTTCGGGAGAACACTGAAGCTTTCTTT.

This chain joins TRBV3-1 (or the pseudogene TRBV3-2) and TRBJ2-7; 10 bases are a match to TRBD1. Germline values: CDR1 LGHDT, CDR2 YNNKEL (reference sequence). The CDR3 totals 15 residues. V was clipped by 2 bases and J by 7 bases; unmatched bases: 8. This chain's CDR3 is CASSQPGQGTGEQYF. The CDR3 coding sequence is TGTGCCAGCAGCCAACCGGGACAGGGGACTGGAGAGCAGTACTTC.

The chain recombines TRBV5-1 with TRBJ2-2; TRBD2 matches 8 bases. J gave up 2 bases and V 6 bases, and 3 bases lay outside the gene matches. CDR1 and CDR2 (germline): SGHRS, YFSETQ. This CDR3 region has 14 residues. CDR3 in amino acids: CASNAGGNTGELFF. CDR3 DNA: TGCGCCAGCAACGCGGGGGGAAACACCGGGGAGCTGTTTTTT. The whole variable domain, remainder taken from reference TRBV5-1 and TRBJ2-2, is KAGVTQTPRYLIKTRGQQVTLSCSPISGHRSVSWYQQTPGQGLQFLFEYFSETQRNKGNFPGRFSGRQFSNSRSEMNVSTLELGDSALYLCASNAGGNTGELFFGEGSRLTVL.

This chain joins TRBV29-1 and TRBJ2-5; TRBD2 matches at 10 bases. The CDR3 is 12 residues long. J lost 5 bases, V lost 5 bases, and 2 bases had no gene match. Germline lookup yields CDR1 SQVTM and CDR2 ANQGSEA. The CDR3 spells CSVLAGAETQYF. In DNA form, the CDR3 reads TGCAGCGTTCTAGCGGGGGCGGAGACCCAGTACTTC.

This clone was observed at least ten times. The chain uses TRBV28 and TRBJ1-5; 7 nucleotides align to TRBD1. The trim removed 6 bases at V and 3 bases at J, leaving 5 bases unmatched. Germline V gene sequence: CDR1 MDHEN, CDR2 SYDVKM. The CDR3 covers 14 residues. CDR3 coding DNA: TGTGCCAGCAGACCTGACAGGGCCAATCAGCCCCAGCATTTT. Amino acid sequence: CASRPDRANQPQHF.

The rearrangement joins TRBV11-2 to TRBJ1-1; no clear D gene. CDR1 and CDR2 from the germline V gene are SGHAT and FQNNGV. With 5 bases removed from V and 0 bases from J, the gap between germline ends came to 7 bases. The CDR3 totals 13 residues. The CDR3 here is CASSTNMNTEAFF. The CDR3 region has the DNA TGTGCCAGCAGCACCAACATGAACACTGAAGCTTTCTTT.

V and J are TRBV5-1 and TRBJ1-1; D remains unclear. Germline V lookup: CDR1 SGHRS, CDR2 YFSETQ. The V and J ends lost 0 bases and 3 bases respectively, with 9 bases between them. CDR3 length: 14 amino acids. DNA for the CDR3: TGCGCCAGCAGCTTGGAACGGGAGTACACTGAAGCTTTCTTT. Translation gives CASSLEREYTEAFF.

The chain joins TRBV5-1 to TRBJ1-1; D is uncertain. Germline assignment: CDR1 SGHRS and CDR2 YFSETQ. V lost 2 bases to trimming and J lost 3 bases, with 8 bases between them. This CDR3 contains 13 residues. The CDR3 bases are TGCGCCAGCAGCTTTAACGCGGACACTGAAGCTTTCTTT. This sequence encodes CASSFNADTEAFF.

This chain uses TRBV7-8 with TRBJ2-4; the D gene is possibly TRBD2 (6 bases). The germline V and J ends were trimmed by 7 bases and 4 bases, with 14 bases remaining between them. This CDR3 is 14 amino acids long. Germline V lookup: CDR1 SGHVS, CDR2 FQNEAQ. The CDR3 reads CASTGVGGKNIQYF. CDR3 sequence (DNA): TGTGCCAGCACCGGTGTGGGGGGTAAAAACATTCAGTACTTC.

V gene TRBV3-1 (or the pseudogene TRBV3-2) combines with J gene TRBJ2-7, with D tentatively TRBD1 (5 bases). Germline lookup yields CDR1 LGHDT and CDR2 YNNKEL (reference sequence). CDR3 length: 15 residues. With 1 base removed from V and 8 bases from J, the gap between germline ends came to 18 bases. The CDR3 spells CASSQGGRGTAKQYF. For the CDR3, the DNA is TGTGCCAGCAGCCAAGGGGGTAGGGGAACAGCCAAGCAGTACTTC.

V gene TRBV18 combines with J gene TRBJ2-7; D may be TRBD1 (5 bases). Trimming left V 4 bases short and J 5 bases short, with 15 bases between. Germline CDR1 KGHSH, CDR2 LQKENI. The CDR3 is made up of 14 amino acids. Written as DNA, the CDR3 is TGTGCCAGCTCACACGGGCAGGGTATCGACGAGCAGTACTTC. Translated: CASSHGQGIDEQYF.

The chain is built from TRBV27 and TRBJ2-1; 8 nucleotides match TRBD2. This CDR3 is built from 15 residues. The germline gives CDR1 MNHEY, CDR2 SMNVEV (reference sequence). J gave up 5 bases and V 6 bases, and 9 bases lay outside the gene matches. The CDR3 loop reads CASSQFGGADNEQFF. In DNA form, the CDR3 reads TGTGCCAGCAGCCAGTTCGGGGGGGCAGACAATGAGCAGTTCTTC.

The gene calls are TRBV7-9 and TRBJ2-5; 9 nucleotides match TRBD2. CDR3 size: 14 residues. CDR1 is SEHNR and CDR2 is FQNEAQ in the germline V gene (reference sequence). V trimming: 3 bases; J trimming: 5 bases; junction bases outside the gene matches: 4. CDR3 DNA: TGTGCCAGCAGCTTTCTCAGCGGGGGGGAGACCCAGTACTTC. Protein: CASSFLSGGETQYF.

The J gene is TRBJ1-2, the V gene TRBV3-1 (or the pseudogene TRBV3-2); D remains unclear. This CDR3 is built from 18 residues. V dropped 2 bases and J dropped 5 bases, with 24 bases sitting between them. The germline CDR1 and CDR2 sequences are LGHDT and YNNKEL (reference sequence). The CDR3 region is CASSQTGMRGLLMYGYTF. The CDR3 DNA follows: TGTGCCAGCAGCCAAACCGGAATGCGGGGTTTGTTAATGTATGGCTACACCTTC.

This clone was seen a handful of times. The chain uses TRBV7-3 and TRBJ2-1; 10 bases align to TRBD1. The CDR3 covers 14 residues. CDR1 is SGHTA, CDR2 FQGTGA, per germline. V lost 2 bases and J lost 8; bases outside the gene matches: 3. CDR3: CASSLGTGVYEQFF. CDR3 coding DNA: TGTGCCAGCAGCTTAGGGACAGGGGTATATGAGCAGTTCTTC.

CDR3 in amino acids: CASSWDRLTGEAFF. DNA of the CDR3: TGCGCCAGCAGCTGGGACCGACTGACAGGTGAAGCTTTCTTT. V is TRBV5-1 and J is TRBJ1-1; weak D call: TRBD1 (6 bases). Trimming removed 3 bases from V and 7 bases from J, with 16 bases in between. Germline V gene data show CDR1 as SGHRS and CDR2 as YFSETQ. The CDR3 has 14 residues.

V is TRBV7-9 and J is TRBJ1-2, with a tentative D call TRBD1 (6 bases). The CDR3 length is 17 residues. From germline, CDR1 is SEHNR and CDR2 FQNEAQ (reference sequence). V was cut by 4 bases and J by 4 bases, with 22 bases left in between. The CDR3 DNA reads TGTGCCAGCAGCTCCGCCTTGGGGGGGGGCAAGTCCTATGGCTACACCTTC. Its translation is CASSSALGGGKSYGYTF. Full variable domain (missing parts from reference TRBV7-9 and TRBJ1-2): DTGVSQNPRHKITKRGQNVTFRCDPISEHNRLYWYRQTLGQGPEFLTYFQNEAQLEKSRLLSDRFSAERPKGSFSTLEIQRTEQGDSAMYLCASSSALGGGKSYGYTFGSGTRLTVV.

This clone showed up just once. CDR3 sequence (DNA): TGTGCCAGCAGTGAGGAGGAGCGTTTCCCAACGATCAATCAGCCCCAGCATTTT. As protein: CASSEEERFPTINQPQHF. The gene calls are TRBV6-1 and TRBJ1-5; no clear D. V was shortened by 3 bases and J by 3 bases, with 21 bases between the two germline ends. Germline loops: CDR1 MNHNS, CDR2 SASEGT. The CDR3 has 18 residues.

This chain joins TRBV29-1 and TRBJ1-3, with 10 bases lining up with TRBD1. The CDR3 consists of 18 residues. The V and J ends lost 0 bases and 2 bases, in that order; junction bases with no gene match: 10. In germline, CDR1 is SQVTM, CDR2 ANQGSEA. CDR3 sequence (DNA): TGCAGCGTTGAAGACCCTCTCGGTGACAGGGGGCCTGGAAACACCATATATTTT. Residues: CSVEDPLGDRGPGNTIYF.

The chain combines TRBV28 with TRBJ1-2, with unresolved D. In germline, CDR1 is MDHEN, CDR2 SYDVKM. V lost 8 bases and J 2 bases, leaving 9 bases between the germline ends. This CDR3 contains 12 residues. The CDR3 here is CASQVVNYGYTF. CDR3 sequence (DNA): TGTGCCAGCCAGGTGGTGAACTATGGCTACACCTTC.

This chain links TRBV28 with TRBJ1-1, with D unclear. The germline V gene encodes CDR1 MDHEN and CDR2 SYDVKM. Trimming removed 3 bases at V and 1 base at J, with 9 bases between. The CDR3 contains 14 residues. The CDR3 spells CASSLLTANTEAFF. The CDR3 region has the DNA TGTGCCAGCAGTTTGCTAACAGCGAACACTGAAGCTTTCTTT.

The CDR3 DNA reads TGCGCCAGCAGCTTGGATCCCCCTGGGGACTGGAAAGAGACCCAGTACTTC. It translates to CASSLDPPGDWKETQYF. The V gene is TRBV5-1, the J gene TRBJ2-5, with TRBD2 as a possible D gene (6 bases). Germline CDR1 and CDR2: SGHRS and YFSETQ. V was pared by 0 bases and J by 3 bases, with 18 bases between. This CDR3 has 17 amino acids.